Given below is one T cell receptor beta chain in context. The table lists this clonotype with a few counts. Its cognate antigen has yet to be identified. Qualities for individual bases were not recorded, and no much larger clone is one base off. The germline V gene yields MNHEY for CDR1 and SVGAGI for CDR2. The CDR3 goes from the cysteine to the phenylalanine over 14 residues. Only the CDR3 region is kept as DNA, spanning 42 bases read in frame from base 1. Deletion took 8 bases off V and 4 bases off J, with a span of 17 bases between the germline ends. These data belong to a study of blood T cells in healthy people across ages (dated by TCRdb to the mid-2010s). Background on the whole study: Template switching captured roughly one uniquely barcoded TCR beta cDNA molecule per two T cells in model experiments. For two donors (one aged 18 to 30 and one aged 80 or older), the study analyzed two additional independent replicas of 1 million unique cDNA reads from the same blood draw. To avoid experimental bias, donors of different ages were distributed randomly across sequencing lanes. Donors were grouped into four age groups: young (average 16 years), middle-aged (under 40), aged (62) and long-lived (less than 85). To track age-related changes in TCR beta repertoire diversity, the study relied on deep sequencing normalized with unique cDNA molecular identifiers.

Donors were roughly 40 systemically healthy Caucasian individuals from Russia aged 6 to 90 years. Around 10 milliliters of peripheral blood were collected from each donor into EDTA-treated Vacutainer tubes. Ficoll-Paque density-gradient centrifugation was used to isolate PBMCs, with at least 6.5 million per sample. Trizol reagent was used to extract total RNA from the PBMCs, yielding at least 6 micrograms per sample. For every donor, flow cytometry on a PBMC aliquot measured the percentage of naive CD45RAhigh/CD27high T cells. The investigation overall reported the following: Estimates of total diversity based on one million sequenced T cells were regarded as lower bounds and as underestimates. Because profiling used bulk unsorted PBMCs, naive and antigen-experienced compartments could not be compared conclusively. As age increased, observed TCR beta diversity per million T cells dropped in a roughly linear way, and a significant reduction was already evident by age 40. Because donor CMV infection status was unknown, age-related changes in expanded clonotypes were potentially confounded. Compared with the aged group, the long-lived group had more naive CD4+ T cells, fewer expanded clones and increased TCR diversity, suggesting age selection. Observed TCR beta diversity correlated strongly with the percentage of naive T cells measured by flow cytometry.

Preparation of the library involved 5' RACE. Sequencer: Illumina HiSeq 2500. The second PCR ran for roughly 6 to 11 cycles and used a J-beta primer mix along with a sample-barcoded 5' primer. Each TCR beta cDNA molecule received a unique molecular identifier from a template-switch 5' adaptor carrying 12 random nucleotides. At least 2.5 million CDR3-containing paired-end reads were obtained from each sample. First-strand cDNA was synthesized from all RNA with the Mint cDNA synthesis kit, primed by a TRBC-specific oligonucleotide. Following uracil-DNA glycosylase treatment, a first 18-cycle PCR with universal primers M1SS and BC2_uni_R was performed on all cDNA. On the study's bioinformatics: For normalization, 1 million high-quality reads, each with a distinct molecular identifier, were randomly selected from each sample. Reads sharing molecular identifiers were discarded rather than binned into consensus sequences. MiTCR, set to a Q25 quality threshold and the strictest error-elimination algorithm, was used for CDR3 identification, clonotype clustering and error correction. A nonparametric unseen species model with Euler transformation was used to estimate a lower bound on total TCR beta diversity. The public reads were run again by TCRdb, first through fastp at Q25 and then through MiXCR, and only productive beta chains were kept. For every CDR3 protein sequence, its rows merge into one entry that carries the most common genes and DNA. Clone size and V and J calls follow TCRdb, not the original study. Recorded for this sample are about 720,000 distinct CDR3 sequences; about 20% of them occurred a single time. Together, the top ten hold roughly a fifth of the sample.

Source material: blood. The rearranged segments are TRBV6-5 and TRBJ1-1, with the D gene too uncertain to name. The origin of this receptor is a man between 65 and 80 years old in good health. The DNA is TGTGCCAGCCGAGAACAAAGGCGGACCACTGAAGCTTTCTTT. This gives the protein CASREQRRTTEAFF.